The subject of this entry is one T cell receptor (beta chain). Antigen unknown. The CDR3 carries no conserved terminal phenylalanine or tryptophan, so it likely arises from a read error. The authors ran a second PCR of roughly 7 to 11 cycles using a sample-barcoded 5' primer and a J-beta primer mix. TCRdb re-derived calls from the 5' RACE reads in MiXCR, one entry per CDR3 protein. The sample contains roughly 900,000 distinct CDR3 sequences, about 28% of which appear only once. The data belong to a study of blood T cells in healthy people across ages. General observations from the study: In these data, TCR beta diversity tracked strongly with naive T cell percentage. Donors of long life had a larger count of naive CD4+ cells and greater diversity than aged donors.

Trimming stripped 3 bases from V and 4 bases from J, with 14 bases between. The CDR3 is 15 residues long. Donation came from healthy Caucasian individuals in Russia who were aged roughly 6 to 100. The chain combines TRBV12-3 or TRBV12-4 with TRBJ2-3; no clear D gene. Sequenced: blood. The TCR comes from a woman of 80 years or more in good health. The CDR3 sequence: CASSFGRARADTQYS. In nucleotides, the CDR3 is TGTGCCAGCAGTTTCGGCAGAGCGAGAGCAGATACGCAGTATTCT.